This T cell receptor beta chain was retrieved from a study of CD8 T cells in ankylosing spondylitis. Whole-study findings and limits: Disease-linked clones, CD8+, were relatively rare in peripheral blood. Reports of some motif variants in reactive arthritis synovial fluid and blood predate this one. Seemingly distinctive of ankylosing spondylitis blood was a TCR beta motif formed by eight highly homologous variants.

This clonotype was picked up many times. The antigen remains unidentified. With molecular barcodes, quantitative 5'-RACE was used to make the TCR beta libraries. TCRdb recomputed calls from the 5' RACE reads with MiXCR, one row per CDR3 protein. The table lists around 210,000 distinct CDR3 sequences, 7% to 10% of them singletons, with around 4.8% in the top ten. The CDR3 covers 13 residues. The germline gives CDR1 DFQATT, CDR2 SNEGSKA (reference sequence). The V end was cut by 5 bases, the J end by 4 bases, with 13 bases between. Specimen: blood, either unsorted or a sorted T cell fraction (not recorded which). This chain uses TRBV20-1 with TRBJ2-3; D might be TRBD1 or TRBD2, each matching 6 bases. The clonotype comes from a female donor with ankylosing spondylitis or in good health (not recorded which). CDR3 loop: CSAARGLADTQYF. CDR3 bases: TGCAGTGCTGCCCGGGGGCTAGCAGATACGCAGTATTTT.